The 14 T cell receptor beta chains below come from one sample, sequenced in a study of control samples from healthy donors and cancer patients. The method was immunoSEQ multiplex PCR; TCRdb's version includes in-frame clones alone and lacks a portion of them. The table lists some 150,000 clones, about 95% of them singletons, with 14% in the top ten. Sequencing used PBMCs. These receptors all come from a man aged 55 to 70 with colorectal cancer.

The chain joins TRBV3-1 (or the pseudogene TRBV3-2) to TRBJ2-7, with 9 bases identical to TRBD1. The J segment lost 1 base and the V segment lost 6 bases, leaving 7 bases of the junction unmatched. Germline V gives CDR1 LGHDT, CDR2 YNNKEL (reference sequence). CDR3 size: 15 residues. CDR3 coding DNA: TGTGCCAGCAGTTTCACAGGGGGCAGGTCCTACGAGCAGTACTTC. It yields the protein CASSFTGGRSYEQYF.

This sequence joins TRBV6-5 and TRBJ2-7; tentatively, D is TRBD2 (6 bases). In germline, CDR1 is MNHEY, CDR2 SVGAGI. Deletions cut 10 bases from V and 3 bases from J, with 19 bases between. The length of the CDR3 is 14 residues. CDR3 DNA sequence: TGTGCCATCACCCCCGGGACTGGAGGCTACGAGCAGTACTTC. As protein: CAITPGTGGYEQYF.

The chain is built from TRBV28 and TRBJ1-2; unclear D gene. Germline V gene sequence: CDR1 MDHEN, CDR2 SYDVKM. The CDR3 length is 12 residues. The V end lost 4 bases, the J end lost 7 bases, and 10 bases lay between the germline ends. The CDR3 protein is CASSSGSVGYTF. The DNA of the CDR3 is TGTGCCAGCAGTTCGGGGTCTGTTGGCTACACCTTC.

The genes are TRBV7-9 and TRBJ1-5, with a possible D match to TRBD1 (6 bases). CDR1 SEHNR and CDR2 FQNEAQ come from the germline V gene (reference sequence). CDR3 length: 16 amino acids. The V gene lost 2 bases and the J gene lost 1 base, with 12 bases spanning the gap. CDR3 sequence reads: CASSLSGQLSNQPQHF. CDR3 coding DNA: TGTGCCAGCAGCTTATCTGGACAGCTAAGCAATCAGCCCCAGCATTTT. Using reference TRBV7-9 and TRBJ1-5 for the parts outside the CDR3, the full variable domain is DTGVSQNPRHKITKRGQNVTFRCDPISEHNRLYWYRQTLGQGPEFLTYFQNEAQLEKSRLLSDRFSAERPKGSFSTLEIQRTEQGDSAMYLCASSLSGQLSNQPQHFGDGTRLSIL.

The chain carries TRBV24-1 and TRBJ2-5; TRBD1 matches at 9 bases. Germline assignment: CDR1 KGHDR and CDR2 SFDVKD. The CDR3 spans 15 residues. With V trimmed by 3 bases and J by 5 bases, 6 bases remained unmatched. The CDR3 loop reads CATSDPGQGWETQYF. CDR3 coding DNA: TGTGCCACCAGTGATCCGGGACAGGGATGGGAGACCCAGTACTTC.

CDR3 sequence: CAISADLREAFF. In DNA form, the CDR3 reads TGTGCCATCAGTGCGGACCTTCGAGAGGCTTTCTTT. The genes are TRBV10-3 and TRBJ1-1; no definite D call. This CDR3 has 12 residues. Germline CDR1 reads ENHRY; CDR2 reads SYGVKD. Trimming shortened V by 4 bases and J by 11 bases, and 14 bases separated the two germline ends.

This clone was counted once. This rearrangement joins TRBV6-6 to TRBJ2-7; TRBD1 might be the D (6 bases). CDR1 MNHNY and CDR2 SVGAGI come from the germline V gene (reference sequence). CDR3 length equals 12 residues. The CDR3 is CASHRDTYEQYF. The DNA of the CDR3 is TGTGCTTCTCACCGGGACACCTACGAGCAGTACTTC.

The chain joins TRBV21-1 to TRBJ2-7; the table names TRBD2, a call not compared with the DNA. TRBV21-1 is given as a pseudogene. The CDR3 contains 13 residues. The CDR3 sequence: CASLRLAGYEQYF. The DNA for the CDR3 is TGTGCCAGCCTTAGACTAGCAGGGTACGAGCAGTACTTC.

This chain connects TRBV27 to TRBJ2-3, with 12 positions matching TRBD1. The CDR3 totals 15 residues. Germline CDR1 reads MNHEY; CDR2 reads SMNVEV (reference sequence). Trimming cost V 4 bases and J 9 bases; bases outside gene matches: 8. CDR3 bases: TGTGCCAGCAGTTCCGCGGGACAGGGGGCCCGGACGCAGTATTTT. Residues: CASSSAGQGARTQYF.

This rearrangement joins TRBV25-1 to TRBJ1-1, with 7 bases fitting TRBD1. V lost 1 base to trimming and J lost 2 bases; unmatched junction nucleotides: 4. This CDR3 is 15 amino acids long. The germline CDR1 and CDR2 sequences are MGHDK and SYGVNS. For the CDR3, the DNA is TGTGCCAGCAGTGAATTACCAGGGGGAAACACTGAAGCTTTCTTT. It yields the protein CASSELPGGNTEAFF. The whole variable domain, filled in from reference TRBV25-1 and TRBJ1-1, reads EADIYQTPRYLVIGTGKKITLECSQTMGHDKMYWYQQDPGMELHLIHYSYGVNSTEKGDLSSESTVSRIRTEHFPLTLESARPSHTSQYLCASSELPGGNTEAFFGQGTRLTVV.

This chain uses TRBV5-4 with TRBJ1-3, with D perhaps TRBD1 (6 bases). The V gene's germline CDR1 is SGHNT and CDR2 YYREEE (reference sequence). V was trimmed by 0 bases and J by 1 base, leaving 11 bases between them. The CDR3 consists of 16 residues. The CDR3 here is CASSLGLQGSGNTIYF. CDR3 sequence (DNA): TGTGCCAGCAGCTTGGGCCTACAGGGTTCTGGAAACACCATATATTTT. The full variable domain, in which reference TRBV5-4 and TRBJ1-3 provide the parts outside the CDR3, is ETGVTQSPTHLIKTRGQQVTLRCSSQSGHNTVSWYQQALGQGPQFIFQYYREEENGRGNFPPRFSGLQFPNYSSELNVNALELDDSALYLCASSLGLQGSGNTIYFGEGSWLTVV.

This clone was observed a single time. CDR3 sequence (DNA): TGTGCCAGCAGCTTCTCAGGTCGGACCTCCTACGAGCAGTACTTC. This codes for CASSFSGRTSYEQYF. This chain uses TRBV5-5 with TRBJ2-7, with D unresolved. The CDR3 is made up of 15 amino acids. CDR1 SGHKS and CDR2 YYEKEE come from the germline V gene (reference sequence). V dropped 2 bases and J dropped 0 bases, with 12 bases sitting between them. Variable domain in full (rest from reference TRBV5-5 and TRBJ2-7): DAGVTQSPTHLIKTRGQQVTLRCSPISGHKSVSWYQQVLGQGPQFIFQYYEKEERGRGNFPDRFSARQFPNYSSELNVNALLLGDSALYLCASSFSGRTSYEQYFGPGTRLTVT.

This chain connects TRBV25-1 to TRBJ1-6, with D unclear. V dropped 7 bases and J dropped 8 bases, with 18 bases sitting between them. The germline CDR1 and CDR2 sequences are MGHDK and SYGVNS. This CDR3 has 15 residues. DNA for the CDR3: TGTGCCAGCAAGGGTCCGCCAGGAGTATATTCACCCCTCCACTTT. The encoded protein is CASKGPPGVYSPLHF.

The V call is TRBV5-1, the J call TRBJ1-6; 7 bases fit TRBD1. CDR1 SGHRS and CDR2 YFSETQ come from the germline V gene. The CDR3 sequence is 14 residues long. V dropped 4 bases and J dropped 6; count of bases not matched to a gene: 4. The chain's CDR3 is CASSDRVTNSPLHF. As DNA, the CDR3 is TGCGCCAGCAGCGACAGGGTAACTAATTCACCCCTCCACTTT.